Only a few counts were recorded for the clone carrying this TCR beta chain. Its specificity is not known. This specimen includes other DNA sequences encoding the same CDR3. V gave up 6 bases and J gave up 7 bases; unmatched junction bases: 8. From germline, CDR1 is LNHDA and CDR2 SQIVND (reference sequence). The CDR3 length is 15 residues. These data come from a study of T cell responses to AZD1222 COVID-19 vaccine. The table came from immunoSEQ multiplex PCR; TCRdb's copy has only in-frame clones and leaves some out. The table has about 48,000 clones, just over 85% seen once. Findings and limits, study-wide: Receipt of two AZD1222 doses was followed by a rise in Spike-specific TCR breadth and depth.

The sequence was obtained from an adult who received the AZD1222 COVID-19 vaccine. The chain links TRBV19 to TRBJ2-1, with TRBD2 identical over 11 bases. Material: peripheral blood, obtained 28 days after the second AZD1222 dose. CDR3 sequence reads: CASSIGTSGRNEQFF. DNA of the CDR3: TGTGCCAGTAGCATCGGGACTAGCGGCAGGAATGAGCAGTTCTTC.